These T cell receptor beta chains were read from a single sample in a study of blood T cell repertoires in COVID-19. This table comes from immunoSEQ multiplex PCR, and its TCRdb copy is limited to in-frame clones, with some not included. The sample lists about 59,000 clones, about 72% seen once, with approximately 12% in the top ten. Sequencing used peripheral blood. The receptor source for this set is a man older than 75 with acute or convalescent COVID-19. The CDR3 runs from the conserved cysteine through the conserved F or W. A D gene is named only where the DNA matches it firmly. Part of the rows lack a size; the others show once, few, many or a class for expanded clones.

clone_size	d_call	v_call	j_call	cdr3_nt	cdr3_aa
-	-	TRBV5-1	TRBJ2-3	TGCGCCAGCAGACCTACAGTCGTCGCCACAGATACGCAGTATTTT	CASRPTVVATDTQYF
-	TRBD2	TRBV6-5	TRBJ2-3	TGTGCCACCTCTAGCGGGGGTCGCACAGATACGCAGTATTTT	CATSSGGRTDTQYF
-	TRBD1	TRBV7-3	TRBJ1-1	TGTGCCAGCAGCCCCGGGACAGGGCCAGAAGCTTTCTTT	CASSPGTGPEAFF
-	-	TRBV11-3	TRBJ2-5	TGTGCCAGCAGCAAACCCCAGGGAGAGACCCAGTACTTC	CASSKPQGETQYF
medium-sized	TRBD1	TRBV6-5	TRBJ1-5	TGTGCCAGCAAATCAGGGACAGGGGGACAGCCCCAGCATTTT	CASKSGTGGQPQHF
-	TRBD1	TRBV6-5	TRBJ2-7	TGTGCCAGCAGACCCCCGGGACAGGGCTACGAGCAGTACTTC	CASRPPGQGYEQYF
few	-	TRBV6-6	TRBJ1-5	TGTGCCAGCAGTCAAACAGAGTATAGCAATCAGCCCCAGCATTTT	CASSQTEYSNQPQHF
medium-sized	-	TRBV19	TRBJ1-2	TGTGCCAGTAGTATCACACAGGGTTCTGGCTACACCTTC	CASSITQGSGYTF
-	TRBD1	TRBV5-1	TRBJ1-5	TGCGCCAGCAGCTCGGGACAGGGCGGCAATCAGCCCCAGCATTTT	CASSSGQGGNQPQHF
medium-sized	-	TRBV24-1	TRBJ2-2	TGTGCCACCAGTGATGAGTTTGGGAGCGGGGAGCTGTTTTTT	CATSDEFGSGELFF
many	-	TRBV9	TRBJ1-1	TGTGCCAGCAGCCCCAGGGTTTGGGACACTGAAGCTTTCTTT	CASSPRVWDTEAFF
once	-	TRBV6-5	TRBJ1-2	TGTGCCAGCAGAGCCACCGGGGGCTATGGCTACACCTTC	CASRATGGYGYTF
-	-	TRBV24-1	TRBJ2-1	TGTGCCACCAGTGATCCTCGGCGGTTAAACAATGAGCAGTTCTTC	CATSDPRRLNNEQFF
-	-	TRBV19	TRBJ1-3	TGTGCCAGTGGACAGTACTCTGGAAACACCATATATTTT	CASGQYSGNTIYF
-	-	TRBV3-1/TRBV3-2	TRBJ1-3	TGTGCCGGCAGCCCGATCTCGGCAGGTAACTCTGGAAACACCATATATTTT	CAGSPISAGNSGNTIYF
-	-	TRBV2	TRBJ2-3	TGTGCCAGCAGTGGATGGGCTGCCGGCACAGATACGCAGTATTTT	CASSGWAAGTDTQYF
-	TRBD1	TRBV12-5	TRBJ2-1	TGTGCTAGTGGTTCTCCGGGACAGATTAAAAATGAGCAGTTCTTC	CASGSPGQIKNEQFF
-	TRBD1	TRBV19	TRBJ1-2	TGTGCCAGTAGTACCACAGGGGGCTATGGCTACACCTTC	CASSTTGGYGYTF
-	-	TRBV9	TRBJ1-2	TGTGCCAGCAGCAAGAAAGAGGGGGGGAACTATGGCTACACCTTC	CASSKKEGGNYGYTF
-	-	TRBV30	TRBJ1-1	TGTGCCTGGAGTGCCCCGTACACTGAAGCTTTCTTT	CAWSAPYTEAFF
-	-	TRBV5-1	TRBJ2-7	TGCGCCAGCAGCTCCGGACTCTACGAGCAGTACTTC	CASSSGLYEQYF
-	TRBD1	TRBV4-1	TRBJ2-2	TGCGCCAGCAGCCACACACAGGGGGCGAACACCGGGGAGCTGTTTTTT	CASSHTQGANTGELFF
once	TRBD1	TRBV18	TRBJ1-3	TGTGCCAGCTCACCTCTCTCGACAGGGAGCTCTGGAAACACCATATATTTT	CASSPLSTGSSGNTIYF
-	TRBD1	TRBV2	TRBJ1-2	TGTGCCAGCAGTGGGACAGGGGGCGCGGACTATGGCTACACCTTC	CASSGTGGADYGYTF
-	-	TRBV6-6	TRBJ1-1	TGTGCCAGCAGTTACTCGAAAGCGTTAAACACTGAAGCTTTCTTT	CASSYSKALNTEAFF
-	TRBD1	TRBV3-1/TRBV3-2	TRBJ1-2	TGTGCCAGCAGCCCAAGATCCGGGACAGGGAGCTATGGCTACACCTTC	CASSPRSGTGSYGYTF
-	-	TRBV14	TRBJ2-5	TGTGCCAGCAGCCAAGGACTGGGAGAGACCCAGTACTTC	CASSQGLGETQYF
-	-	TRBV14	TRBJ2-5	TGTGCCAGCAGCGCAGGGGCCCGGTCGGAGACCCAGTACTTC	CASSAGARSETQYF
-	-	TRBV11-3	TRBJ2-7	TGTGCCAGCAGCCTCGACAGCCACGAGCAGTACTTC	CASSLDSHEQYF
many	-	TRBV5-4	TRBJ2-2	TGTGCCAGCAGCGACGGGGGACGGGAGCTGTTTTTT	CASSDGGRELFF
-	-	TRBV5-1	TRBJ2-7	TGCGCCAGCAGCTTGGCCGGGGGGCCCCCCTCCTACGAGCAGTACTTC	CASSLAGGPPSYEQYF